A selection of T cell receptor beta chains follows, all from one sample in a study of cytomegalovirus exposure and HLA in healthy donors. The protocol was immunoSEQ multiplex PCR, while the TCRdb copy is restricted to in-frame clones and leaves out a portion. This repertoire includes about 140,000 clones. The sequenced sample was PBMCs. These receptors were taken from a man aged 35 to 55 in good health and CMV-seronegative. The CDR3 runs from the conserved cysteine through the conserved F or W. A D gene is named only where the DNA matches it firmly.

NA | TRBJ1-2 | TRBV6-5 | TGTGCCAGCAGTCAAGGACTACCTCGAGACTATGGCTACACCTTC | CASSQGLPRDYGYTF
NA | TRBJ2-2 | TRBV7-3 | TGTGCCAGCAGCTTGGCTACCGGGGAGCTGTTTTTT | CASSLATGELFF
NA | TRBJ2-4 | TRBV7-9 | TGTGCCAGCAGCCGCGGAGGCCAGCTTCTAGCCAAAAACATTCAGTACTTC | CASSRGGQLLAKNIQYF
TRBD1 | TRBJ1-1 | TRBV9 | TGTGCCAGCAGCGTAGGGGACAGGGGGGCTGAAGCTTTCTTT | CASSVGDRGAEAFF
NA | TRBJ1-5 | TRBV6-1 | TGTGCCAGCAGTGAACCATCCAGGCAGCCCCAGCATTTT | CASSEPSRQPQHF
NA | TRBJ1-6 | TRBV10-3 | TGTGCCATCAGTGAGGCTACAGGGAATTCACCCCTCCACTTT | CAISEATGNSPLHF
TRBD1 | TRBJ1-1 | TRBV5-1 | TGCGCCAGCAGCCTGGGGGACAGTGAAGCTTTCTTT | CASSLGDSEAFF
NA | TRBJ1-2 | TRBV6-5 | TGTGCCAGCAGCCGGACAGCTGAAGGGGGCTACACCTTC | CASSRTAEGGYTF
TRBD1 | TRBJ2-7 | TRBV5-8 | TGTGCCAGCAGTTCCTACAGGGGATCCTACGAGCAGTACTTC | CASSSYRGSYEQYF
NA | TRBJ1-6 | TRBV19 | TGTGCCAGTAGTATCCCGGAGGGAATCAAGGGCTCCTATAATTCACCCCTCCACTTT | CASSIPEGIKGSYNSPLHF
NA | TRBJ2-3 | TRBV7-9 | TGTGCCAGCAGCTTAGGCGGGACTCCACAAGATACGCAGTATTTT | CASSLGGTPQDTQYF
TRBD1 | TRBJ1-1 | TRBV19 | TGTGCCAGTAGTGTGCCCGGGACAGGCACTGAAGCTTTCTTT | CASSVPGTGTEAFF
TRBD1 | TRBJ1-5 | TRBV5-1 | TGCGCCAGCAGCTTGGGGGACAGGGAGACCCAGCCCCAGCATTTT | CASSLGDRETQPQHF
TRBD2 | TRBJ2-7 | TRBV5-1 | TGCGCCAGCCGGGTAGAGCGGGGGACCTACGAGCAGTACTTC | CASRVERGTYEQYF
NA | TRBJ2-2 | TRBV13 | TGTGCCAGTAACAAAGAAACCGGGGAGCTGTTTTTT | CASNKETGELFF
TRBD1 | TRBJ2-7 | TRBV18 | TGTGCCAGCTCACCAACAGGGGGAAACGAGCAGTACTTC | CASSPTGGNEQYF
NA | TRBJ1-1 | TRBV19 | TGTGCCAGTAGTTGGGAGGGGCTGAACACTGAAGCTTTCTTT | CASSWEGLNTEAFF
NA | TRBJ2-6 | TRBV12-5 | TGTGCTAGTGGTTTGACTGGCTCTGGGGCCAACGTCCTGACTTTC | CASGLTGSGANVLTF
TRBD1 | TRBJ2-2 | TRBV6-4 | TGTGCCAGCAGAGGACAGGGGAACACCGGGGAGCTGTTTTTT | CASRGQGNTGELFF
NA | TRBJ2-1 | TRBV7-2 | TGTGCCAGCAGCTTAGCGACGAAAAGCGGCCCCTACAATGAGCAGTTCTTC | CASSLATKSGPYNEQFF
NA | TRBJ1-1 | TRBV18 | TGTGCCAGCTCACCACCGGGTTCTGTATTTACGGGTGTAGCTTTCTTT | CASSPPGSVFTGVAFF
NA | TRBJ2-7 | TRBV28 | TGTGCCAGCAGTTTATTCCAGGAAATTTCCTACGAGCAGTACTTC | CASSLFQEISYEQYF
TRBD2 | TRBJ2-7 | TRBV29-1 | TGCAGCGCGGCGCCGGGGGGCTCCTACGAGCAGTACTTC | CSAAPGGSYEQYF
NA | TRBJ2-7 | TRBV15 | TGTGCCACCAGCATTGTTCCCGAGGGAAGCTCCTACGAGCAGTACTTC | CATSIVPEGSSYEQYF
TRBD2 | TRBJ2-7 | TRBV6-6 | TGTGCCAGCAGTTACGGGAGGGCGGGGTACTCCTACGAGCAGTACTTC | CASSYGRAGYSYEQYF
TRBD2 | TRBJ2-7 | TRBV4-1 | TGCGCCAGCAGTCGGGGGGGGCTCACCTACGAGCAGTACTTC | CASSRGGLTYEQYF
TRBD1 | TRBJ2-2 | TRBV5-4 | TGTGCCAGCAGTCCCCCGGCAGGGGGCTACACCGGGGAGCTGTTTTTT | CASSPPAGGYTGELFF
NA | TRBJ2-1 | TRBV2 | TGTGCCAGCAGTGCAGCGTCGGGGGGCTCGGTCAATGAGCAGTTCTTC | CASSAASGGSVNEQFF
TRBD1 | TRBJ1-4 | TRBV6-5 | TGTGCCAGCAGACCGGGACAGGCTAATGAAAAACTGTTTTTT | CASRPGQANEKLFF
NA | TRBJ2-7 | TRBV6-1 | TGTGCCAGCAGTCATCAGCCTAGTACCTACGAGCAGTACTTC | CASSHQPSTYEQYF
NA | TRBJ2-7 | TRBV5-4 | TGTGCCAGCAGCTTGGGGGTGGACAGCTCCTACGAGCAGTACTTC | CASSLGVDSSYEQYF
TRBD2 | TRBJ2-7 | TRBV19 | TGTGCCAGTAGTATTACGCTAGCGGGGAGGAACGAGCAGTACTTC | CASSITLAGRNEQYF
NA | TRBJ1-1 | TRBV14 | TGTGCCAGCAGCAAGACCGACTGGGCTGAAGCTTTCTTT | CASSKTDWAEAFF
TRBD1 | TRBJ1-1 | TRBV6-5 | TGTGCCAGCAGTTACCTCGGCCTACAGGGGAAAGCTTTCTTT | CASSYLGLQGKAFF
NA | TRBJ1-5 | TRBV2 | TGTGCCAGCAGAAGGAGTAGCAATCAGCCCCAGCATTTT | CASRRSSNQPQHF
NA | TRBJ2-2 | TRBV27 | TGTGCCAGCAGTTTAGTTGGCAGGGGCTTAACCGGGGAGCTGTTTTTT | CASSLVGRGLTGELFF
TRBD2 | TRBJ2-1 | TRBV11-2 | TGTGCCAGCAGCTTGATCCCGGGACTAGGTCCGAATGAGCAGTTCTTC | CASSLIPGLGPNEQFF
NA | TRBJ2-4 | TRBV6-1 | TGTGCCACCAAGGAAGGGGCCCGGAGCATTCAGTACTTC | CATKEGARSIQYF
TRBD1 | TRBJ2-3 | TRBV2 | TGTGCCAGCAGACAGGGGATTCAGTATTTT | CASRQGIQYF
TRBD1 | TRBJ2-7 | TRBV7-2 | TGTGCCAGCAGCCCGGACAGGGAGGCGGAGCAGTACTTC | CASSPDREAEQYF
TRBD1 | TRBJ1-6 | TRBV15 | TGTGCCACCAGCAGGGGGGGACAGGGGTTTTCACCCCTCCACTTT | CATSRGGQGFSPLHF
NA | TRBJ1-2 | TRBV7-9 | TGTGCCAGCAGCTCGACACAGGGTAGCTATGGCTACACCTTC | CASSSTQGSYGYTF
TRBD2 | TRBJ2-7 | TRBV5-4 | TGTGCCAGCAGCTTGGATGGAGTAGCGGGTTATTCCTACGAGCAGTACTTC | CASSLDGVAGYSYEQYF
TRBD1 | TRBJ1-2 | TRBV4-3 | TGCGCCAGCACCCAGAGGACGGGACAGGGTGGTGGCTACACCTTC | CASTQRTGQGGGYTF
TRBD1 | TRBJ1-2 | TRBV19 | TGTGCCAGTAGAACCACAGGGGATTATGGCTACACCTTC | CASRTTGDYGYTF
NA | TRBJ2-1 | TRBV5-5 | TGTGCCAGCAGCTCTACAGGAACTAACTACAATGAGCAGTTCTTC | CASSSTGTNYNEQFF
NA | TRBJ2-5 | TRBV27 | TGTGCCAGCAGTAGGGGCGGTGTCCGGTACTTC | CASSRGGVRYF
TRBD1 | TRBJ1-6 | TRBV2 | TGTGCCAGCAGAACCGGGACAGGGGTTAATTCACCCCTCCACTTT | CASRTGTGVNSPLHF
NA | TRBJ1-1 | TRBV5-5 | TGTGCCAGCAGCTTGACGGGGGAGGGGGAAGCTTTCTTT | CASSLTGEGEAFF
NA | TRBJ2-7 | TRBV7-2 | TGTGCCAGCAGCTTAGCCACGACATCGTTGAAGTCTACCTACGAGCAGTACTTC | CASSLATTSLKSTYEQYF
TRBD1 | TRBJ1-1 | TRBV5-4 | TGTGCCAGCAGCTTGGTAGAGGGGGCAAGTAACACTGAAGCTTTCTTT | CASSLVEGASNTEAFF
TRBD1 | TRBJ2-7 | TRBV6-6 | TGTGCCAGCAGACGGGACAGGCCCGAGCAGTACTTC | CASRRDRPEQYF
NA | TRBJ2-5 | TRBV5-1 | TGCGCCAGCAGCCCCGGGGGGCCCAAAGAGACCCAGTACTTC | CASSPGGPKETQYF
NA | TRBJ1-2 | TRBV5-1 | TGCGCCAGCAGCTCCCGGACAGCCTCGGCTCCGATCTACACCTTC | CASSSRTASAPIYTF
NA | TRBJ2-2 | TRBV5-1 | TGCGCCAGCAGCTTAGTGACAACTAACACCGGGGAGCTGTTTTTT | CASSLVTTNTGELFF
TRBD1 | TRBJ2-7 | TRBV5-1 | TGCGCCAGCAGCTTGGGGACAGGGGGCTTTTACGAGCAGTACTTC | CASSLGTGGFYEQYF
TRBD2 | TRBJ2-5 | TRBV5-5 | TGTGCCAGCAGCTTGGGTGGACTAGCGGGGGGGCCGGGACAAGAGACCCAGTACTTC | CASSLGGLAGGPGQETQYF